This is a list of T cell receptor beta chains from one sample in a study of the immune and genomic landscape of osteosarcoma. Clones were sequenced by immunoSEQ multiplex PCR, and TCRdb holds only the in-frame ones, with some missing. The table lists 2,500 to 3,000 clones, around 82% of them singletons. Specimen: metastatic tumor tissue from the lung. All receptors come from a woman between 18 and 30 years old with osteosarcoma. CDR3s leave out the opening cysteine and the closing phenylalanine or tryptophan. Each record gives: V gene, CDR3 protein.

V gene: TRBV20-1; CDR3 protein: SANLHTEAF
V gene: TRBV4-1; CDR3 protein: ASSQDNRPNNEQF
V gene: TRBV18; CDR3 protein: ASSPSGGTYNEQF
V gene: TRBV5-4; CDR3 protein: ASSRDRGEQY
V gene: TRBV10-2; CDR3 protein: ASDIDPTGELF
V gene: TRBV10-1; CDR3 protein: ASSPRLASTYEQY
V gene: TRBV4-3; CDR3 protein: ASSHSDTGETYGYT
V gene: TRBV5-1; CDR3 protein: ASSLANRGRVRGYT
V gene: TRBV18; CDR3 protein: ASSLSGQGLEKLF
V gene: TRBV5-1; CDR3 protein: ASSPGRTIDYGYT
V gene: TRBV7-9; CDR3 protein: ASSGYDRDGSNQPQH
V gene: TRBV18; CDR3 protein: ASSPSEVPNTEAF
V gene: TRBV7-2; CDR3 protein: ASSLDRGDTQY
V gene: TRBV5-4; CDR3 protein: ASSLRHGETQY
V gene: TRBV19; CDR3 protein: ASSIYSRKLSFDNYGYT
V gene: TRBV29-1; CDR3 protein: SVEDQGSAAVGETQY
V gene: TRBV6-1; CDR3 protein: ASSEGWATGELF
V gene: TRBV7-2; CDR3 protein: ASSLDSSGANVLT